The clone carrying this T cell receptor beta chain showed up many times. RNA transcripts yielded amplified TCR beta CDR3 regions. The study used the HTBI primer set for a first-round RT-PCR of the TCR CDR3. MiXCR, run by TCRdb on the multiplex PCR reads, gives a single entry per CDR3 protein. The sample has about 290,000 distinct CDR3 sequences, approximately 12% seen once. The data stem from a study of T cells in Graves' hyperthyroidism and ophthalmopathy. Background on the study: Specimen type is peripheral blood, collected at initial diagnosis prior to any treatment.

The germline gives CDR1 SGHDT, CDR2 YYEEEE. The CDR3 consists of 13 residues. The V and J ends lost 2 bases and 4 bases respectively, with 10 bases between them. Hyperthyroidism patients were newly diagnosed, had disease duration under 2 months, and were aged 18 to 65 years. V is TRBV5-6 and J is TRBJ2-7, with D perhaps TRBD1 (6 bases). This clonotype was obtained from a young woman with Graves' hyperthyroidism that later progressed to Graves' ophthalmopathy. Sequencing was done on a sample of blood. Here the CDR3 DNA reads TGTGCCAGCAGCTTACAGGGCCTATACGAGCAGTACTTC. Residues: CASSLQGLYEQYF.